These T cell receptor beta chains were read from a single sample in a study of T cell changes during pregnancy in multiple sclerosis. The assay was immunoSEQ multiplex PCR, and TCRdb's table has in-frame clones only and misses some. The sample carries some 21,000 clones, 85% to 95% recorded once. The sample here was CD4+ T cells from peripheral blood mononuclear cells, taken in the third trimester of pregnancy. The receptor set was obtained from a female donor with multiple sclerosis, enrolled in a pregnancy study. Both conserved end residues are part of each CDR3. The D gene is left open where the match is weak. Clone size, where shown, is once, few, many, or a class for clones that have expanded.

D,size,V,J,CDR3,DNA
TRBD2,-,TRBV4-3,TRBJ2-3,CASSQDRLAGVGTQYF,TGCGCCAGCAGCCAAGATAGGCTAGCGGGGGTAGGTACGCAGTATTTT
-,-,TRBV19,TRBJ2-1,CASSISREDEQFF,TGTGCCAGTAGTATTTCCAGGGAGGATGAGCAGTTCTTC
-,-,TRBV19,TRBJ1-1,CASSMDNFYPEAFF,TGTGCCAGTAGTATGGACAATTTCTACCCCGAAGCTTTCTTT
-,-,TRBV21-1,TRBJ1-4,CASSKRSRSEKLFF,TGTGCCAGCAGCAAGCGGTCCCGGAGTGAAAAACTGTTTTTT
-,-,TRBV4-1,TRBJ2-7,CASSQKPLKSEQYF,TGCGCCAGCAGCCAAAAGCCCTTAAAATCCGAGCAGTACTTC
-,-,TRBV6-1,TRBJ1-2,CASSGGPLNYGYTF,TGTGCCAGCAGTGGAGGGCCGCTTAACTATGGCTACACCTTC
-,once,TRBV7-9,TRBJ1-1,CASSSELGMGAFF,TGTGCCAGCAGCTCCGAACTGGGCATGGGAGCTTTCTTT
-,-,TRBV25-1,TRBJ2-1,CATSGFYNEQFF,TGTGCAACATCGGGGTTTTACAATGAGCAGTTCTTC
-,-,TRBV10-3,TRBJ2-1,CAISQSNRVSQFF,TGTGCCATCAGTCAAAGTAACAGGGTCAGTCAGTTCTTC
TRBD1,-,TRBV5-4,TRBJ2-3,CASSLEGSDRATDTQYF,TGTGCCAGCAGCCTGGAAGGGTCGGACAGGGCCACAGATACGCAGTATTTT
-,-,TRBV21-1,TRBJ2-7,CASSQSGPPQGNSYEQYF,TGTGCCAGCAGCCAAAGCGGCCCCCCACAGGGGAACTCCTACGAGCAGTACTTC
TRBD1,-,TRBV5-1,TRBJ1-1,CASSQDPDRDAEAFF,TGCGCCAGCAGCCAAGACCCGGACAGGGACGCTGAAGCTTTCTTT
-,-,TRBV18,TRBJ2-7,CASSPTTGGYEQYF,TGTGCCAGCTCACCGACGACAGGCGGCTACGAGCAGTACTTC
TRBD2,once,TRBV6-5,TRBJ2-2,CASSYMLAGGTGELFF,TGTGCCAGCAGTTACATGCTAGCGGGGGGGACCGGGGAGCTGTTTTTT
-,-,TRBV5-1,TRBJ2-5,CASSLMTDQEAQYF,TGCGCCAGCAGCTTGATGACCGACCAAGAGGCCCAGTACTTC
TRBD1,few,TRBV19,TRBJ1-2,CASKQQGAMSYTF,TGTGCCAGTAAACAACAGGGGGCAATGAGCTACACCTTC
-,-,TRBV7-2,TRBJ2-2,CASSLLARRQANTGELFF,TGTGCCAGCAGCTTACTCGCCAGGCGACAAGCGAACACCGGGGAGCTGTTTTTT
TRBD1,-,TRBV29-1,TRBJ1-2,CSATTGGDGYTF,TGCAGCGCCACCACAGGGGGGGATGGCTACACCTTC
TRBD1,-,TRBV28,TRBJ1-5,CASSLWTGDQPQHF,TGTGCCAGCAGTTTGTGGACAGGAGATCAGCCCCAGCATTTT
-,-,TRBV7-3,TRBJ2-1,CASSLGTWENEQFF,TGTGCCAGCAGCTTGGGGACTTGGGAGAATGAGCAGTTCTTC
-,-,TRBV30,TRBJ1-1,CAWSLTGSGTEAFF,TGTGCCTGGAGCTTGACAGGATCAGGGACTGAAGCTTTCTTT
TRBD1,-,TRBV2,TRBJ1-4,CASSLDRAGEKLFF,TGTGCCAGCAGTCTTGACAGGGCGGGTGAAAAACTGTTTTTT
TRBD2,-,TRBV7-3,TRBJ2-2,CASSLRGGTGELFF,TGTGCCAGCAGCTTACGGGGGGGCACCGGGGAGCTGTTTTTT
TRBD2,-,TRBV5-6,TRBJ2-1,CASSLELAGGPYNEQFF,TGTGCCAGCAGCTTGGAACTAGCGGGGGGGCCATACAATGAGCAGTTCTTC
TRBD1,few,TRBV19,TRBJ1-5,CASSITRGLQPQHF,TGTGCCAGTAGTATTACCAGGGGGCTTCAGCCCCAGCATTTT
TRBD1,-,TRBV18,TRBJ1-4,CASSPPGQSPNEKLFF,TGTGCCAGCTCACCGCCGGGACAGAGCCCTAATGAAAAACTGTTTTTT
-,-,TRBV28,TRBJ2-3,CASSPQGQPTDTQYF,TGTGCCAGCAGCCCTCAGGGTCAACCCACAGATACGCAGTATTTT
-,-,TRBV5-1,TRBJ2-7,CASSYRRQAGDEEQYF,TGCGCCAGCAGTTACCGTCGACAGGCGGGGGATGAGGAGCAGTACTTC
TRBD1,-,TRBV11-1,TRBJ1-6,CASSSQGGGDSPLHF,TGTGCCAGCAGCTCACAGGGGGGAGGGGATTCACCCCTCCACTTT
-,-,TRBV11-3,TRBJ2-7,CASSFLQGYEQYF,TGTGCCAGCAGCTTTCTCCAGGGGTACGAGCAGTACTTC
-,once,TRBV14,TRBJ2-7,CASSQVPGRPGTLSYEQYF,TGTGCCAGCAGCCAAGTTCCAGGGAGACCCGGGACACTCTCCTACGAGCAGTACTTC
-,-,TRBV29-1,TRBJ2-3,CSVEGGGPDTQYF,TGCAGCGTTGAAGGGGGGGGCCCAGATACGCAGTATTTT
-,once,TRBV28,TRBJ2-3,CASSGAGSTDTQYF,TGTGCCAGCAGTGGGGCAGGGTCAACAGATACGCAGTATTTT
-,-,TRBV5-1,TRBJ2-1,CASSLQGDPTYNEQFF,TGCGCCAGCAGCTTACAGGGAGACCCAACCTACAATGAGCAGTTCTTC
-,-,TRBV4-3,TRBJ2-7,CASSLFPRGGGLSYEQYF,TGCGCCAGCAGCCTTTTCCCCCGGGGCGGGGGCCTCTCCTACGAGCAGTACTTC
TRBD1,-,TRBV19,TRBJ1-5,CASQTGAVSNQPQHF,TGTGCCAGTCAGACAGGGGCCGTTAGCAATCAGCCCCAGCATTTT
TRBD2,-,TRBV6-1,TRBJ2-2,CASSVSGGAGAGELFF,TGTGCCAGCAGTGTCAGCGGGGGGGCCGGGGCCGGGGAGCTGTTTTTT
-,-,TRBV5-1,TRBJ2-7,CASSLYSYEQYF,TGCGCCAGCAGCTTGTATTCCTACGAGCAGTACTTC
TRBD1,-,TRBV5-1,TRBJ2-2,CASSLDGTGGSGTGELFF,TGCGCCAGCAGCTTGGATGGTACAGGGGGCTCCGGAACCGGGGAGCTGTTTTTT
TRBD2,once,TRBV19,TRBJ2-1,CATGLAKQFF,TGTGCCACAGGACTAGCCAAGCAGTTCTTC
TRBD2,once,TRBV7-2,TRBJ2-1,CASSFRTSGLTNEQFF,TGTGCCAGCAGCTTCCGTACTAGCGGGCTAACCAATGAGCAGTTCTTC
TRBD2,-,TRBV5-1,TRBJ2-4,CASSIGLAGALAKNIQYF,TGCGCCAGCAGCATCGGACTAGCGGGGGCCCTAGCCAAAAACATTCAGTACTTC
TRBD1,-,TRBV5-1,TRBJ1-2,CASSRTGGGSPSTYGYTF,TGCGCCAGCAGCCGTACAGGGGGCGGATCCCCGAGCACCTATGGCTACACCTTC
-,-,TRBV7-3,TRBJ2-1,CASSLAGDVAQFF,TGTGCCAGCAGCCTTGCCGGAGATGTGGCGCAGTTCTTC
-,-,TRBV19,TRBJ1-1,CASSVGLYTEAFF,TGTGCCAGTAGTGTCGGACTGTACACTGAAGCTTTCTTT
TRBD1,-,TRBV5-6,TRBJ2-1,CASSSPGQPYNEQFF,TGTGCCAGCAGCTCGCCGGGACAGCCCTACAATGAGCAGTTCTTC
-,-,TRBV27,TRBJ2-2,CASRLSGFTGELFF,TGTGCCAGCAGATTGTCAGGGTTCACCGGGGAGCTGTTTTTT
TRBD2,-,TRBV11-2,TRBJ2-3,CASSLLRTSGSPQARYF,TGTGCCAGCAGCTTGTTAAGGACTAGCGGGTCCCCCCAGGCGCGGTATTTT
-,-,TRBV7-2,TRBJ2-6,CASSSQGPGANVLTF,TGTGCCAGCAGCTCACAGGGCCCTGGGGCCAACGTCCTGACTTTC